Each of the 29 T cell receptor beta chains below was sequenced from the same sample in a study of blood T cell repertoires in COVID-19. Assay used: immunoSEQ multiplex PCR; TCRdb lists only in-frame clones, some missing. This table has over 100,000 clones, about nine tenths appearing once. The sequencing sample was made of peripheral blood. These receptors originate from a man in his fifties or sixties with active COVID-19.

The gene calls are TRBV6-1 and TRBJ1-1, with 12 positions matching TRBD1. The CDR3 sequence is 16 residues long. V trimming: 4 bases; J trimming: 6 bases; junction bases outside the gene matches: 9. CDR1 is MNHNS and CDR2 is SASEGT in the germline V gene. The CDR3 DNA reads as TGTGCCAGCAGTGTGGGGGACAGGGGGCGCGGCGCTGAAGCTTTCTTT. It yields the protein CASSVGDRGRGAEAFF.

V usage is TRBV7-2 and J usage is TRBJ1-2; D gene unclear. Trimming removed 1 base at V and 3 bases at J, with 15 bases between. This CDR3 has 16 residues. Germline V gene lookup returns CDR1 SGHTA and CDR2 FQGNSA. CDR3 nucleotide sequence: TGTGCCAGCAGCTTAGATTCGCGTATGGTTTACTATGGCTACACCTTC. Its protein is CASSLDSRMVYYGYTF.

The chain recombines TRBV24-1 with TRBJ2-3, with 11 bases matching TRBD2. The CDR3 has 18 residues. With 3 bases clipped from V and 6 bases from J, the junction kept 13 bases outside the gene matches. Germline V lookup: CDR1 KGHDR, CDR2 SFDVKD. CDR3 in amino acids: CATSDPSPSSGGRDTQYF. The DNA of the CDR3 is TGTGCCACCAGTGATCCCAGCCCTTCTAGCGGGGGGCGGGATACGCAGTATTTT.

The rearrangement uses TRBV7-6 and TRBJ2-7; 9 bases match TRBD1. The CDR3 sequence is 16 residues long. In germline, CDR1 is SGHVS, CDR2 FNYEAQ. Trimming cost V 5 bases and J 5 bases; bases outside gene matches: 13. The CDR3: CASSALGGTGLHEQYF. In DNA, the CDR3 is TGTGCCAGCAGCGCCCTCGGAGGGACAGGGCTCCACGAGCAGTACTTC.

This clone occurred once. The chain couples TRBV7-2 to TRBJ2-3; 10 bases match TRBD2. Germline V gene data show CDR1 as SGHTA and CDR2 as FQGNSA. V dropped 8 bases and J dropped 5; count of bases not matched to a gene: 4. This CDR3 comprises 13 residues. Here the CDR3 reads CASLSGGGDTQYF. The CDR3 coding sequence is TGTGCCAGCTTAAGCGGGGGGGGAGATACGCAGTATTTT. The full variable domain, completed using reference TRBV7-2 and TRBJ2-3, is GAGVSQSPSNKVTEKGKDVELRCDPISGHTALYWYRQSLGQGLEFLIYFQGNSAPDKSGLPSDRFSAERTGGSVSTLTIQRTQQEDSAVYLCASLSGGGDTQYFGPGTRLTVL.

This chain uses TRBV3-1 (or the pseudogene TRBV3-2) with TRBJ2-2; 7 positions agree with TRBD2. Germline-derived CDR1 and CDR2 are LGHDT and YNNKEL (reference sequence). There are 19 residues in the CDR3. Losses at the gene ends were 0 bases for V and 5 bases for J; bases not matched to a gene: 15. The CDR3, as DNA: TGTGCCAGCAGCCAAGAGCTGCCCCTTTGGGGGGGGGATACCGGGGAGCTGTTTTTT. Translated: CASSQELPLWGGDTGELFF.

The CDR3 here is CASSPLGDTQYF. DNA of the CDR3: TGTGCCAGCAGCCCCCTGGGCGATACGCAGTATTTT. The V call is TRBV6-5, the J call TRBJ2-3, with D unclear. Germline CDR1 MNHEY, CDR2 SVGAGI. The CDR3 is 12 residues long. The V end lost 6 bases, the J end lost 6 bases, and 10 bases lay between the germline ends.

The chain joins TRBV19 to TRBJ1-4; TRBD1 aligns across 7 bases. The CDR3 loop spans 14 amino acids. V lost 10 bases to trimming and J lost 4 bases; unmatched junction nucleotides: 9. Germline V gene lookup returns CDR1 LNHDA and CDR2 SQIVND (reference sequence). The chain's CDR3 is CATTIPGGNEKLFF. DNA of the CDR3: TGTGCCACCACCATCCCAGGGGGTAATGAAAAACTGTTTTTT. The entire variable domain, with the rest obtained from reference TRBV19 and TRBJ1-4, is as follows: DGGITQSPKYLFRKEGQNVTLSCEQNLNHDAMYWYRQDPGQGLRLIYYSQIVNDFQKGDIAEGYSVSREKKESFPLTVTSAQKNPTAFYLCATTIPGGNEKLFFGSGTQLSVL.

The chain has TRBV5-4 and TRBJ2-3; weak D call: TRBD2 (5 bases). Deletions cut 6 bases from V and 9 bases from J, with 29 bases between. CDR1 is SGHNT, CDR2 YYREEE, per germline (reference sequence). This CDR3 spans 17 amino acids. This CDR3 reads CASTEWGSALEVGTQYF. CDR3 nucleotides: TGTGCCAGCACCGAGTGGGGTAGCGCACTAGAAGTAGGAACGCAGTATTTT.

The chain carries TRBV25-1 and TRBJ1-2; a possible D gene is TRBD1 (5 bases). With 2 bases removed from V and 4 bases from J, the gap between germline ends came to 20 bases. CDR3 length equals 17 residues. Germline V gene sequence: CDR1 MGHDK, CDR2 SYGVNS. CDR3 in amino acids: CASSEGAASSLSYGYTF. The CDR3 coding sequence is TGTGCCAGCAGTGAAGGGGCAGCGTCTTCACTCAGCTATGGCTACACCTTC.

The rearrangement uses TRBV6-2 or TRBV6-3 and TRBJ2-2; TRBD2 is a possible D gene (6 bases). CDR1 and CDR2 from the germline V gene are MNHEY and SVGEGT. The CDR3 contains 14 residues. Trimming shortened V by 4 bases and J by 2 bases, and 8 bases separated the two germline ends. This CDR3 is CASSSGGNTGELFF. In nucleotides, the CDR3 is TGTGCCAGCAGTTCCGGGGGAAACACCGGGGAGCTGTTTTTT.

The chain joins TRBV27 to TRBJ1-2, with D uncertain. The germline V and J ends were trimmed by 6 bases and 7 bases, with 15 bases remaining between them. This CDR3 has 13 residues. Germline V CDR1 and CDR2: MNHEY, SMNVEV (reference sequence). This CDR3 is CASSYEPNAGYTF. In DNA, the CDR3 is TGTGCCAGCAGCTACGAACCTAATGCTGGCTACACCTTC.

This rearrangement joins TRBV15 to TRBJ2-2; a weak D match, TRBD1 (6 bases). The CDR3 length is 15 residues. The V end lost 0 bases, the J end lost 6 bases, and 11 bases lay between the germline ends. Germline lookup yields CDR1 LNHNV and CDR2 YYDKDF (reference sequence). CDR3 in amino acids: CATSRDRKGAGELFF. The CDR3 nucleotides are TGTGCCACCAGCAGAGATCGGAAGGGGGCCGGGGAGCTGTTTTTT. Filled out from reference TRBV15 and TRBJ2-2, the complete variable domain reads DAMVIQNPRYQVTQFGKPVTLSCSQTLNHNVMYWYQQKSSQAPKLLFHYYDKDFNNEADTPDNFQSRRPNTSFCFLDIRSPGLGDTAMYLCATSRDRKGAGELFFGEGSRLTVL.

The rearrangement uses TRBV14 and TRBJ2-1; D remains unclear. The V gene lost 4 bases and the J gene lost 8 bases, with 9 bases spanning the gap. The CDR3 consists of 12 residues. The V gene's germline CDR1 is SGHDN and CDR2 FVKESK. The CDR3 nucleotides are TGTGCCAGCAGCCCTACGAGGCATGAGCAGTTCTTC. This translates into CASSPTRHEQFF.

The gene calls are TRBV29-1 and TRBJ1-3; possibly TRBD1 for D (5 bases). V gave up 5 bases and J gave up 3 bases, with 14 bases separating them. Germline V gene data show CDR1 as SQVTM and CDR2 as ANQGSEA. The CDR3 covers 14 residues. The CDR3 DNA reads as TGCAGCGTTAGGGGCAGGGCTTATGGAAACACCATATATTTT. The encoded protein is CSVRGRAYGNTIYF.

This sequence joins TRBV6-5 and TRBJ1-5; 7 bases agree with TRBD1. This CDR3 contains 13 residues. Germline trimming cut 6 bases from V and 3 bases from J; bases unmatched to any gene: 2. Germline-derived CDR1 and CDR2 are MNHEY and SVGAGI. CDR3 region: CASSDRANQPQHF. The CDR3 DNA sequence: TGTGCCAGCAGCGACAGGGCCAATCAGCCCCAGCATTTT.

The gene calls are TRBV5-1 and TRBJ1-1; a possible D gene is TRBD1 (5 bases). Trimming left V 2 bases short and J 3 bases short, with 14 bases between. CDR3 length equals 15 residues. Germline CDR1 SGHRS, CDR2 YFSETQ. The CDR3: CASSLRGLSHTEAFF. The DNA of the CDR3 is TGCGCCAGCAGCTTAAGGGGCCTATCCCACACTGAAGCTTTCTTT.

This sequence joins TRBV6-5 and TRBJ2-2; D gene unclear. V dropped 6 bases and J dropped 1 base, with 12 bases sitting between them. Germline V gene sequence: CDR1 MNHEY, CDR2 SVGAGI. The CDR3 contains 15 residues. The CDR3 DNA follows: TGTGCCAGCAGACCCATGGCGGAGAACACCGGGGAGCTGTTTTTT. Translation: CASRPMAENTGELFF.

CDR3 in amino acids: CASSLDFNTGELFF. CDR3 sequence (DNA): TGTGCCAGCAGCTTAGACTTCAACACCGGGGAGCTGTTTTTT. J is TRBJ2-2 and V is TRBV7-3; D not certain. V lost 2 bases and J 2 bases, leaving 6 bases between the germline ends. CDR3 length equals 14 residues. CDR1 SGHTA and CDR2 FQGTGA come from the germline V gene. The whole variable domain, filled in from reference TRBV7-3 and TRBJ2-2, reads GAGVSQTPSNKVTEKGKYVELRCDPISGHTALYWYRQSLGQGPEFLIYFQGTGAADDSGLPNDRFFAVRPEGSVSTLKIQRTERGDSAVYLCASSLDFNTGELFFGEGSRLTVL.

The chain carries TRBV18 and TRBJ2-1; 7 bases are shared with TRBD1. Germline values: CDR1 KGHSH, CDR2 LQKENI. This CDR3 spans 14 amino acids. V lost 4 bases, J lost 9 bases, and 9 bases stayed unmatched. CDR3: CASSLDRSRGEQFF. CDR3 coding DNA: TGTGCCAGCTCACTGGACAGGAGCCGCGGTGAGCAGTTCTTC.

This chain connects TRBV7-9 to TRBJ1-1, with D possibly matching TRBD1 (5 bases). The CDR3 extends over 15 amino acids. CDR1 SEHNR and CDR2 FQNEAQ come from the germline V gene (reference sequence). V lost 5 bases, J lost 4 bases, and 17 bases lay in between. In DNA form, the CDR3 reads TGTGCCAGCAGCGGGCGGGGGGAGGCAGGCACTGAAGCTTTCTTT. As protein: CASSGRGEAGTEAFF.

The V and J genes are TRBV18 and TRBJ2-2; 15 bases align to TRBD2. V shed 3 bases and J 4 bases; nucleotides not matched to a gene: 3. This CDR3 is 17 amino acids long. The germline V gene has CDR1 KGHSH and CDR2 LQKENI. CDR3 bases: TGTGCCAGCTCACCCCCGGGACTAGCGGGGGGCACCGGGGAGCTGTTTTTT. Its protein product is CASSPPGLAGGTGELFF.

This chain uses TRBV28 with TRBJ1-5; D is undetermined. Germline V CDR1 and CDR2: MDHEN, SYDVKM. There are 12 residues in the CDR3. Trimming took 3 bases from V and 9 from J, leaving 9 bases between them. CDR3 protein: CASSFRGRPQHF. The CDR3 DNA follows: TGTGCCAGCAGTTTTAGAGGGAGGCCCCAGCATTTT.

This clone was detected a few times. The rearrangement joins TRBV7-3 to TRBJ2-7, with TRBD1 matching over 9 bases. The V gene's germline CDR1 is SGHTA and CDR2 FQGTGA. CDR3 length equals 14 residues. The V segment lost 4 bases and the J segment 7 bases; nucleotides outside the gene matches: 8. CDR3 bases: TGTGCCAGCAGCTCCTGGGACAGGGAAGGGGAGCAGTACTTC. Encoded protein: CASSSWDREGEQYF. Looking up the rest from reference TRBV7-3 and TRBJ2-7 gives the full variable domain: GAGVSQTPSNKVTEKGKYVELRCDPISGHTALYWYRQSLGQGPEFLIYFQGTGAADDSGLPNDRFFAVRPEGSVSTLKIQRTERGDSAVYLCASSSWDREGEQYFGPGTRLTVT.

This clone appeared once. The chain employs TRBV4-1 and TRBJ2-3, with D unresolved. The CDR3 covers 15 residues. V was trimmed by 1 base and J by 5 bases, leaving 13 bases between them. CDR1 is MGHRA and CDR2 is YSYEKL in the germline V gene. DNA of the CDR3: TGCGCCAGCAGCCAAGTTTCGGTAGCATTAGATACGCAGTATTTT. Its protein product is CASSQVSVALDTQYF.

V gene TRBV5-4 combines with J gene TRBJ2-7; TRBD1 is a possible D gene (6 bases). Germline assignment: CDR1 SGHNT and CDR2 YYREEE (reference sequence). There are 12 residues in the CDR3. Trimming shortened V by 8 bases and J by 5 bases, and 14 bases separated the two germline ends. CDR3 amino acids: CASLLGAHEQYF. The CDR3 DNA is TGTGCCAGTCTGTTGGGGGCCCACGAGCAGTACTTC. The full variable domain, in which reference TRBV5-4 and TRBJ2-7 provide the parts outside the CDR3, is ETGVTQSPTHLIKTRGQQVTLRCSSQSGHNTVSWYQQALGQGPQFIFQYYREEENGRGNFPPRFSGLQFPNYSSELNVNALELDDSALYLCASLLGAHEQYFGPGTRLTVT.

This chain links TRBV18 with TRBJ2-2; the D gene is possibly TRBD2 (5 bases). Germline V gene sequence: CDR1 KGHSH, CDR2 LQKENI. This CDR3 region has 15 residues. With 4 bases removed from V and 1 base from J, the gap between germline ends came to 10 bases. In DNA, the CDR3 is TGTGCCAGCTCACGGTCCGGGGTGAACACCGGGGAGCTGTTTTTT. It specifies CASSRSGVNTGELFF.

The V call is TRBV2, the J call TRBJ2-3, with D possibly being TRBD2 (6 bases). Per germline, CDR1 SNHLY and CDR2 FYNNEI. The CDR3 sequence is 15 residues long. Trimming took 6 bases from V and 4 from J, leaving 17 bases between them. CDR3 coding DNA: TGTGCCAGCAGCGACTACGGGGGTACGGCAGATACGCAGTATTTT. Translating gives CASSDYGGTADTQYF.

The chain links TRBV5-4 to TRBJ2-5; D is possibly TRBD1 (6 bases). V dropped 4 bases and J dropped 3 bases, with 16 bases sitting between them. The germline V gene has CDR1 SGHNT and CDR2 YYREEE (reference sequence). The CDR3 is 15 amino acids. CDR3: CASSPHSGTKETQYF. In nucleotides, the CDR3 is TGTGCCAGCAGCCCGCACTCCGGGACAAAAGAGACCCAGTACTTC.